A few counts support the clone carrying this T cell receptor beta chain. Recruitment covered about 25 US areas and drew participants whose ages spanned about 18 to 90 years. J lost 3 bases, V lost 2 bases, and 5 bases had no gene match. In germline, CDR1 is LGHDT, CDR2 YNNKEL (reference sequence). The CDR3 is made up of 15 amino acids. The sample belongs to a study of blood T cell repertoires in COVID-19. TCRdb's table, derived via immunoSEQ multiplex PCR, lists solely in-frame clones and lacks some. The sample includes about 300,000 clones, 87% seen only once; the top ten take 4.5% to 7%. The receptor's source is a woman younger than 45 who had recovered from COVID-19. Sequencing was carried out using PBMCs or T cells enriched from blood (not recorded which). The chain uses TRBV3-1 (or the pseudogene TRBV3-2) and TRBJ2-7, with 9 bases aligning to TRBD1. The CDR3 loop reads CASSQLQDRGYEQYF. CDR3 sequence (DNA): TGTGCCAGCAGCCAACTCCAGGACAGGGGCTACGAGCAGTACTTC.